The clone carrying this TCR beta chain has a count of ten or more. Researchers prepared the TCRbeta library using unique molecular identifiers, the study reports. TCRdb re-derived calls from the PCR reads in MiXCR, one entry per CDR3 protein. The sample lists around 400,000 distinct CDR3 sequences; roughly a tenth were seen once. The source of the sample is a study of T-cell reconstitution after alpha-beta-depleted transplantation in children. Trimming removed 5 bases from V and 6 bases from J; junction bases left unmatched: 5. The CDR3 is 14 amino acids. The sequencing here drew on PBMCs from the stem cell graft donor, taken from the stem cell graft. This chain uses TRBV12-3 or TRBV12-4 with TRBJ1-5; TRBD1 matches 9 bases. This TCR derives from a human donor who donated a stem cell graft to a child with acute myeloid leukemia. The CDR3 DNA follows: TGTGCCAGCAGTAGACAGGGGGGGGGTCAGCCCCAGCATTTT. Protein sequence: CASSRQGGGQPQHF.